This T cell receptor (beta chain) was identified in a study of cytomegalovirus exposure and HLA in healthy donors. The study's findings and limits: The study put 150 to 200 TCR beta chains on its list as cytomegalovirus-associated.

Comments on this clone: No antigen is known for it.

PCR employed 60 Vbeta and 13 Jbeta primers. In the original analysis: Roughly 10 million shared chains were among around 78 million unique TCR beta chains counted in a later analysis. Libraries were prepared by immunoSEQ multiplex PCR; TCRdb keeps only in-frame clonotypes and omits some of them. V, J and clone size were drawn from that table, and D and trimming were deduced from the DNA. Of some 110,000 clones in the sample, about 9.5% are singletons; the top ten hold under 6%. This sequence was found in a man aged 35 to 55 in good health and CMV-seropositive. The sample comprised PBMCs.

CDR3 DNA: TGTGCCAGCAGCGTACGGGACTCAGGAATGGAGTTCTTC. It translates to CASSVRDSGMEFF. The chain employs TRBV9 and TRBJ2-1, with a possible D match to TRBD2 (6 bases). Germline lookup yields CDR1 SGDLS and CDR2 YYNGEE. The CDR3 extends over 13 amino acids. The V gene lost 1 base and the J gene lost 14 bases, with 16 bases spanning the gap.